Below, 17 T cell receptor beta chains from the same sample are listed, as sequenced in a study of regulatory T cells in long-lasting Graves disease (dated by TCRdb to 2020 to 2022). Library construction relied on multiplex PCR. Data came from an Illumina HiSeq 4000. CDR3 regions were amplified by Arm-PCR with iRepertoire HTBI primers to construct TCR beta libraries. TCRdb passed the public sequencing reads through fastp at Q25 and MiXCR, retaining productive beta sequences. Records with the same CDR3 protein are collapsed into one entry carrying the most frequent genes and DNA. The sample includes roughly 700,000 distinct CDR3 sequences, with around 30% observed a single time. The ten largest clones capture around 40% of the sample. The time point label, read with the paper, signifies: persistent/refractory GD, antithyroid drugs over 5 years with positive TRAb. RNA was extracted from PBMCs in TRIzol for both TCR sequencing and RNA sequencing.

The specimen comprised peripheral blood mononuclear cells (PBMCs), sampled when the disease was refractory, from a patient treated with antithyroid drugs. These receptors came from a female donor with Graves disease.

The V call is TRBV12-3 or TRBV12-4, the J call TRBJ1-6, with D tentatively TRBD1 (6 bases). V lost 2 bases and J 8 bases, leaving 7 bases between the germline ends. The CDR3 sequence is 13 residues long. For the CDR3, the DNA is TGTGCCAGCAGTTTATACAGGGATTCACCCCTCCACTTT. It codes for CASSLYRDSPLHF.

In this sample, this clonotype turned up many times. V gene TRBV28 combines with J gene TRBJ1-2, with D unresolved. Germline lookup yields CDR1 MDHEN and CDR2 SYDVKM. Trimming cost V 5 bases and J 2 bases, with 18 bases left between them. CDR3 length: 16 amino acids. Here the CDR3 DNA reads TGTGCCAGCAGTACGAACCGGGGTCAGCGGAACTATGGCTACACCTTC. Amino acid sequence: CASSTNRGQRNYGYTF.

V usage is TRBV30 and J usage is TRBJ2-6; D perhaps matches TRBD1 (6 bases). Trimming removed 5 bases from V and 2 bases from J, with 16 bases in between. This CDR3 is 16 amino acids long. Germline V gene data show CDR1 as GTSNPN and CDR2 as SVGIG (reference sequence). CDR3 sequence: CAWQQGRRAGANVLTF. The CDR3 region has the DNA TGTGCCTGGCAACAGGGACGCCGGGCTGGGGCCAACGTCCTGACTTTC.

This clonotype was counted a few times. The rearrangement joins TRBV4-1 to TRBJ1-4; D perhaps matches TRBD1 (6 bases). The CDR3 length is 15 residues. Germline CDR1 MGHRA, CDR2 YSYEKL. V was trimmed by 1 base and J by 8 bases, leaving 14 bases between them. CDR3 DNA sequence: TGCGCCAGCAGCCAAGGAGGGGGGTTTGGAGAAAAACTGTTTTTT. Protein: CASSQGGGFGEKLFF.

This clonotype has just a few counts. The chain uses TRBV7-8 and TRBJ1-1, with 8 bases fitting TRBD1. The CDR3 spans 18 residues. The V gene's germline CDR1 is SGHVS and CDR2 FQNEAQ. After removal of 3 bases from V and 6 bases from J, the junction contained 18 bases not matched to a gene. The CDR3 nucleotides are TGTGCCAGCAGCTTCCGCCGGACAGGGAGAGGGTTGGATCCTGAAGCTTTCTTT. Translated, it gives CASSFRRTGRGLDPEAFF. Full variable domain (rest looked up from reference TRBV7-8 and TRBJ1-1): GAGVSQSPRYKVAKRGQDVALRCDPISGHVSLFWYQQALGQGPEFLTYFQNEAQLDKSGLPSDRFFAERPEGSVSTLKIQRTQQEDSAVYLCASSFRRTGRGLDPEAFFGQGTRLTVV.

The chain couples TRBV12-5 to TRBJ1-1, with 8 nucleotides matching TRBD1. The CDR3 extends over 13 amino acids. Germline CDR1 LGHNT, CDR2 FRNRAP. V trimming: 0 bases; J trimming: 8 bases; junction bases outside the gene matches: 2. The CDR3 DNA reads as TGTGCTAGTGGTTTGGTTCAGGGGGCCGAAGCTTTCTTT. Protein: CASGLVQGAEAFF.

The rearrangement links TRBV19 to TRBJ1-5; D gene ambiguous. CDR1 and CDR2 (germline): LNHDA, SQIVND (reference sequence). Deletions cut 3 bases from V and 3 bases from J, with 6 bases between. The CDR3 is 13 residues long. For the CDR3, the DNA is TGTGCCAGTAGTATCGGAAACAATCAGCCCCAGCATTTT. It translates to CASSIGNNQPQHF.

This chain connects TRBV29-1 to TRBJ2-6; D unresolved. The CDR3 consists of 14 residues. V was clipped by 1 base and J by 1 base, with 5 bases between them. The germline V gene has CDR1 SQVTM and CDR2 ANQGSEA. The CDR3 is CSVEAPSGANVLTF. In DNA form, the CDR3 reads TGCAGCGTTGAAGCGCCATCTGGGGCCAACGTCCTGACTTTC.

This clonotype was detected only a few times. This sequence joins TRBV7-7 and TRBJ2-3; D possibly corresponds to TRBD1 (6 bases). V gave up 5 bases and J gave up 3 bases, with 9 bases separating them. Germline V gene data show CDR1 as SSHAT and CDR2 as FNYEAQ (reference sequence). The CDR3 length is 13 residues. CDR3 amino acids: CASSADRTDTQYF. CDR3 nucleotides: TGTGCCAGCAGCGCCGACAGGACAGATACGCAGTATTTT.

The sample holds a few counts of this clonotype. The chain recombines TRBV3-1 with TRBJ1-5; D remains unclear. In germline, CDR1 is LGHDT, CDR2 YNNKEL (reference sequence). The V and J ends lost 0 bases and 11 bases respectively, with 14 bases between them. This CDR3 spans 14 amino acids. In nucleotides, the CDR3 is TGTGCCAGCAGCCAAGAAGGAGGGAACTCGGCCCAGCATTTT. Translation: CASSQEGGNSAQHF. Supplemented by reference TRBV3-1 and TRBJ1-5, the full variable domain reads DTAVSQTPKYLVTQMGNDKSIKCEQNLGHDTMYWYKQDSKKFLKIMFSYNNKELIINETVPNRFSPKSPDKAHLNLHINSLELGDSAVYFCASSQEGGNSAQHFGDGTRLSIL.

The sample holds many counts of this clonotype. J is TRBJ1-1 and V is TRBV10-3, with TRBD1 as a possible D gene (5 bases). V was pared by 5 bases and J by 1 base, with 11 bases between. The CDR3 is 14 residues long. Looked up from germline, CDR1 is ENHRY and CDR2 is SYGVKD. CDR3 bases: TGTGCCATCAGTCGGGACCGAGAGAACACTGAAGCTTTCTTT. This codes for CAISRDRENTEAFF.

The V and J genes are TRBV20-1 and TRBJ2-5, with TRBD1 matching 12 bases. The V segment lost 6 bases and the J segment 5 bases; nucleotides outside the gene matches: 4. This CDR3 contains 13 residues. The germline V gene encodes CDR1 DFQATT and CDR2 SNEGSKA (reference sequence). Written as DNA, the CDR3 is TGCAGTGCAAGGGACAGGGGGCAGGAGACCCAGTACTTC. Translated, it gives CSARDRGQETQYF.

This clonotype was counted a single time. This chain connects TRBV29-1 to TRBJ1-2; D remains ambiguous. The germline V and J ends were trimmed by 4 bases and 0 bases, with 12 bases remaining between them. CDR1 and CDR2 from the germline V gene are SQVTM and ANQGSEA. The CDR3 has 14 residues. The CDR3, as DNA: TGCAGCGTTGTTCAGGCCCTCCCTAACTATGGCTACACCTTC. This gives the protein CSVVQALPNYGYTF.

This clonotype was observed a handful of times. V is TRBV20-1 and J is TRBJ1-5, with 7 bases aligning to TRBD1. The germline V gene has CDR1 DFQATT and CDR2 SNEGSKA (reference sequence). The J segment lost 5 bases and the V segment lost 6 bases, leaving 4 bases of the junction unmatched. The CDR3 loop spans 12 amino acids. The CDR3 DNA follows: TGCAGTGCCCTCGGACAGGATCAGCCCCAGCATTTT. This codes for CSALGQDQPQHF.

This clonotype appeared a few times. The V gene is TRBV6-2 or TRBV6-3, the J gene TRBJ2-7; D gene unclear. The CDR3 has 16 residues. Deletions cut 2 bases from V and 3 bases from J, with 17 bases between. The germline V gene encodes CDR1 MNHEY and CDR2 SVGEGT. The chain's CDR3 is CASSYPRPRTCYEQYF. CDR3 sequence (DNA): TGTGCCAGCAGTTACCCCAGACCGCGAACGTGCTACGAGCAGTACTTC.

The chain couples TRBV3-1 to TRBJ1-1, with 7 bases matching TRBD1. Germline CDR1 reads LGHDT; CDR2 reads YNNKEL (reference sequence). The ends lost 4 bases at V and 3 bases at J; junction bases unmatched: 8. The CDR3 runs to 15 residues. CDR3 DNA: TGTGCCAGCAGCCGACCGACAGGGAGGGACACTGAAGCTTTCTTT. This encodes CASSRPTGRDTEAFF.

This clonotype was observed a few times. The genes are TRBV11-1 and TRBJ2-7, with D perhaps TRBD1 or TRBD2 (5 bases each). In germline, CDR1 is SGHAT, CDR2 FQDESV (reference sequence). There are 13 residues in the CDR3. With 3 bases removed from V and 2 bases from J, the gap between germline ends came to 8 bases. The CDR3 loop is CASSFGGPYEQYF. The CDR3 DNA reads as TGTGCCAGCAGCTTTGGGGGACCCTACGAGCAGTACTTC.